This T cell receptor (beta chain) was retrieved from a study of shared clonotypes between healthy human individuals. Study-level points and caveats: Researchers found naive subsets generally carried larger estimated richness than memory subsets.

The table came from immunoSEQ multiplex PCR; TCRdb's copy has only in-frame clones and leaves some out. This sample has over 850,000 clones; around 82% occur once, and the top ten carry 0.4% to 0.55%. This clone occurred a few times. The antigen remains undetermined. Donors, healthy HIV-negative adults, lacked recent acute infections or vaccinations. Germline CDR1 MNHNY, CDR2 SVGAGI (reference sequence). V was pared by 6 bases and J by 2 bases, with 14 bases between. CDR3 size: 15 residues. The receptor's source is a man between 18 and 35 years old in good health. Some clones in this sample may be carry-over from other donors' samples. The sample consisted of memory CD4+ T cells from PBMCs. Subset noted: CD45RA-negative fraction. The rearrangement uses TRBV6-6 and TRBJ1-5; a weak D match, TRBD1 (5 bases). The CDR3 reads CASSSFGRGNQPQHF. The DNA of the CDR3 is TGTGCCAGCAGCTCCTTCGGCAGGGGCAATCAGCCCCAGCATTTT.